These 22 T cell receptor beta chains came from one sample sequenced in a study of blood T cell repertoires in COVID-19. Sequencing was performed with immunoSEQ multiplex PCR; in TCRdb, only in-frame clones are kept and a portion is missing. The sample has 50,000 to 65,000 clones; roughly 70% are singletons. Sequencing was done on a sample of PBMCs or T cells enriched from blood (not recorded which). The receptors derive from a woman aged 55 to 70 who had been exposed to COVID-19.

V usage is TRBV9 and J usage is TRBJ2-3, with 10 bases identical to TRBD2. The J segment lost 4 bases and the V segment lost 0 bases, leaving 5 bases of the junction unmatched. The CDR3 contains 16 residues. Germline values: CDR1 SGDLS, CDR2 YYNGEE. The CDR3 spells CASSVVSGRTADTQYF. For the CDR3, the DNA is TGTGCCAGCAGCGTAGTTAGCGGGAGGACGGCAGATACGCAGTATTTT.

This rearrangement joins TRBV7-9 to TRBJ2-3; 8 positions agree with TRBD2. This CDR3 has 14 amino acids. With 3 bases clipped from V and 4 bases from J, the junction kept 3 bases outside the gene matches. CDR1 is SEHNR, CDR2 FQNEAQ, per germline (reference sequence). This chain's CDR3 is CASSLAGGADTQYF. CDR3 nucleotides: TGTGCCAGCAGCTTGGCGGGAGGTGCAGATACGCAGTATTTT.

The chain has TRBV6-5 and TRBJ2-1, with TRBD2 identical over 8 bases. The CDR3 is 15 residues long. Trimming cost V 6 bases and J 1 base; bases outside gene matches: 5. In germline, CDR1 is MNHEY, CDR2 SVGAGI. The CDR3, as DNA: TGTGCCAGCAGGATACTAGCGGAATCCTACAATGAGCAGTTCTTC. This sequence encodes CASRILAESYNEQFF.

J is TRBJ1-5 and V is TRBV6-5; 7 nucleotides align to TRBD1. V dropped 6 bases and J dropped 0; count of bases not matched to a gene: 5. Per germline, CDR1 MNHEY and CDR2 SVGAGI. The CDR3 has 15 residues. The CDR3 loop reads CASSPRQGSNQPQHF. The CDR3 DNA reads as TGTGCCAGCAGCCCGAGACAGGGTAGCAATCAGCCCCAGCATTTT.

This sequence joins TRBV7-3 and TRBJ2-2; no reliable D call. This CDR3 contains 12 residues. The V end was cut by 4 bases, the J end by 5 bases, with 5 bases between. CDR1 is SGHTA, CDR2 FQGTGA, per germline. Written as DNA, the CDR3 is TGTGCCAGCAGCTCGTTTACCGGGGAGCTGTTTTTT. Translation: CASSSFTGELFF. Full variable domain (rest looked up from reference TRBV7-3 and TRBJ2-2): GAGVSQTPSNKVTEKGKYVELRCDPISGHTALYWYRQSLGQGPEFLIYFQGTGAADDSGLPNDRFFAVRPEGSVSTLKIQRTERGDSAVYLCASSSFTGELFFGEGSRLTVL.

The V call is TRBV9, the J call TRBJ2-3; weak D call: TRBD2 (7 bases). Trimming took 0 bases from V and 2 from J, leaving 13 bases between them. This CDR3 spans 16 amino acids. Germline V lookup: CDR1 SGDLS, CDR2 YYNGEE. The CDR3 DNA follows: TGTGCCAGCAGCGTAGCTGGGGGGGCGAACACAGATACGCAGTATTTT. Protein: CASSVAGGANTDTQYF.

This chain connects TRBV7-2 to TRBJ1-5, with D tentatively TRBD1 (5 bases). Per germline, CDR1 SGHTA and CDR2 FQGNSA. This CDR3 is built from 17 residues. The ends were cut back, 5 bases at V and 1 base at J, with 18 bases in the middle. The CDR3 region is CASSPTVYQGSNQPQHF. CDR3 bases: TGTGCCAGCAGCCCGACGGTGTACCAGGGCAGCAATCAGCCCCAGCATTTT.

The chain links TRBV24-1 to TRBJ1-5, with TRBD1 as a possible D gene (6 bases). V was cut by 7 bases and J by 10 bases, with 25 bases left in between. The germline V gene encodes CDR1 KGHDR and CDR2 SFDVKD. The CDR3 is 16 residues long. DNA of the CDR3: TGTGCCACCAGCTCCGGGACACCCGGACCCCTACATCCCCAGCATTTT. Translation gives CATSSGTPGPLHPQHF.

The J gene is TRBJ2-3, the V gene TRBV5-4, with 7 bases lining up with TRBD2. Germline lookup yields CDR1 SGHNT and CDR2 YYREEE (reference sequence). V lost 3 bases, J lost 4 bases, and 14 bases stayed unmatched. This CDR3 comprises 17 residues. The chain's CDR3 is CASSSTGSGRGSDTQYF. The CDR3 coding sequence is TGTGCCAGCAGCTCAACCGGTAGCGGGCGCGGGTCAGATACGCAGTATTTT.

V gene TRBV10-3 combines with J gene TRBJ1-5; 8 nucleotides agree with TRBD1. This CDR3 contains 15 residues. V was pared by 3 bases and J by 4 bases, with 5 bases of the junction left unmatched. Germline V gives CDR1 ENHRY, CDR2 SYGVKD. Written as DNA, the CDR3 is TGTGCCATCAGTGACCTGACAGGGGCGAATCAGCCCCAGCATTTT. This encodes CAISDLTGANQPQHF.

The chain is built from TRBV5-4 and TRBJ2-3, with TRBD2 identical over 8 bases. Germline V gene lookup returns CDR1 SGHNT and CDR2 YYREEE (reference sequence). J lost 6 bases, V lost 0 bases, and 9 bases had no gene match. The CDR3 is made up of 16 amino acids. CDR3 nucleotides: TGTGCCAGCAGCTTGGAATGGACTAGCAGAGGGGATACGCAGTATTTT. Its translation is CASSLEWTSRGDTQYF.

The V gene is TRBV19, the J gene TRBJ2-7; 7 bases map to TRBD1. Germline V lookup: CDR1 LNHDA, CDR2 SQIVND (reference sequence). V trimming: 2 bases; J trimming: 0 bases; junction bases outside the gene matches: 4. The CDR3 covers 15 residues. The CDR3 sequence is CASSIRTGSSYEQYF. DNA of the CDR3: TGTGCCAGTAGTATACGGACAGGCAGCTCCTACGAGCAGTACTTC.

The CDR3 here is CAWSRTGENIQYF. The CDR3 DNA follows: TGTGCCTGGAGCAGGACAGGGGAAAACATTCAGTACTTC. The chain has TRBV30 and TRBJ2-4, with TRBD1 matching over 9 bases. The germline V gene has CDR1 GTSNPN and CDR2 SVGIG (reference sequence). The CDR3 consists of 13 residues. Trimming removed 3 bases from V and 5 bases from J; junction bases left unmatched: 2.

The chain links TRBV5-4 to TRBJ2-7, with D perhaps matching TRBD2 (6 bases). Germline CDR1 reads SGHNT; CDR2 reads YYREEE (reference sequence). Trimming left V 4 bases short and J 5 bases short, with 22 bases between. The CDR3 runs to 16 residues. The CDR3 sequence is CASSTRETRTPDEQYF. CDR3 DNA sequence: TGTGCCAGCAGCACCCGGGAGACAAGAACGCCCGACGAGCAGTACTTC.

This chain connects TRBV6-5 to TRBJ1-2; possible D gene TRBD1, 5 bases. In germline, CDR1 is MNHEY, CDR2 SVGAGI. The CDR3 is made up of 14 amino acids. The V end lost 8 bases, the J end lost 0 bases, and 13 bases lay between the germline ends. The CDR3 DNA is TGTGCCAGCGCAGGGTCATTAGCTAACTATGGCTACACCTTC. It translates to CASAGSLANYGYTF.

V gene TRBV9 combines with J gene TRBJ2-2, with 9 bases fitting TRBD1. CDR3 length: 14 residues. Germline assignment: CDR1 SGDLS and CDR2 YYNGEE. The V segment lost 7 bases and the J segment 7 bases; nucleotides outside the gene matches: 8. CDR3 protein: CASAPGQGYGELFF. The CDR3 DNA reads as TGTGCCAGCGCACCGGGACAGGGTTACGGGGAGCTGTTTTTT.

CDR3 residues: CAREVGGMSNEQFF. The DNA of the CDR3 is TGTGCCAGGGAGGTCGGCGGGATGTCCAATGAGCAGTTCTTC. The chain combines TRBV30 with TRBJ2-1; tentative D call: TRBD2 (6 bases). The V gene's germline CDR1 is GTSNPN and CDR2 SVGIG (reference sequence). The V and J ends lost 8 bases and 6 bases respectively, with 20 bases between them. This CDR3 is 14 amino acids long. Based on the CDR3 plus reference TRBV30 and TRBJ2-1, the full variable domain is SQTIHQWPATLVQPVGSPLSLECTVEGTSNPNLYWYRQAAGRGLQLLFYSVGIGQISSEVPQNLSASRPQDRQFILSSKKLLLSDSGFYLCAREVGGMSNEQFFGPGTRLTVL.

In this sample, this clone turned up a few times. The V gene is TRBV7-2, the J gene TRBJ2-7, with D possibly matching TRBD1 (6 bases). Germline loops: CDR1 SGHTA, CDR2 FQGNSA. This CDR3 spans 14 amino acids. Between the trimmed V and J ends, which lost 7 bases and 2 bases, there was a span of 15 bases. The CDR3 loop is CASNPTGLAYEQYF. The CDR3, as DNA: TGTGCCAGCAACCCGACAGGCCTGGCCTACGAGCAGTACTTC. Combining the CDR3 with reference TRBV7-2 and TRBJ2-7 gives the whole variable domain GAGVSQSPSNKVTEKGKDVELRCDPISGHTALYWYRQSLGQGLEFLIYFQGNSAPDKSGLPSDRFSAERTGGSVSTLTIQRTQQEDSAVYLCASNPTGLAYEQYFGPGTRLTVT.

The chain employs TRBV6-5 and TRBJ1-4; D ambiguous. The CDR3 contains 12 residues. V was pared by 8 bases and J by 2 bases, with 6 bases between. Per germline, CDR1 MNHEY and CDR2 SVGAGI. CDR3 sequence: CASGRTNEKLFF. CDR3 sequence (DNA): TGTGCCAGCGGGAGGACTAATGAAAAACTGTTTTTT.

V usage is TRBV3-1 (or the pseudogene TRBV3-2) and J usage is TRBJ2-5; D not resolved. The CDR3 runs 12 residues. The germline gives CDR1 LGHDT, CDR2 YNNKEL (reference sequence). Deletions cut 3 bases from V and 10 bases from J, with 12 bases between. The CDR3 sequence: CASSQLIANQYF. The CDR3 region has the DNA TGTGCCAGCAGCCAGTTGATAGCCAACCAGTACTTC.

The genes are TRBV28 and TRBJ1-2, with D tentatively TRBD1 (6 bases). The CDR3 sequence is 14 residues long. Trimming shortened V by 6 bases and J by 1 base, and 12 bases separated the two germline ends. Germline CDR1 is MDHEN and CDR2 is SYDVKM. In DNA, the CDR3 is TGTGCCAGCAGAGAAGACAGGCTTAACTATGGCTACACCTTC. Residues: CASREDRLNYGYTF.

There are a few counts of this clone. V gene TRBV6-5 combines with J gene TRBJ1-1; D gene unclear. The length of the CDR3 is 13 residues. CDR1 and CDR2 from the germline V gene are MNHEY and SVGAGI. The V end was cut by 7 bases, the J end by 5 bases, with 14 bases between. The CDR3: CASTYARETEAFF. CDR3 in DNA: TGTGCCAGCACCTACGCTCGGGAGACTGAAGCTTTCTTT.